Here is one T cell receptor beta chain with its context. This clonotype was counted at least ten times. Its binding antigen is unknown. No base-level quality is on record; no much larger clone is a single base apart. These data come from a study of T cells in Graves' hyperthyroidism and ophthalmopathy (dated by TCRdb to about 2019). Concerning the study at large: Peripheral blood was collected at initial diagnosis, before any treatment. TCR V-J signatures able to tell the groups apart were searched for in a discovery cohort of some 97 patients, of whom over 40 had Graves' ophthalmopathy and 55 to 60 had stable Graves' hyperthyroidism. An independent validation cohort of around 19 hyperthyroidism patients and 17 patients who later progressed to ophthalmopathy tested prospective prediction of ophthalmopathy. The roughly 100 discovery patients were randomly divided into training and test sets at a 7:3 ratio. The study also compared thyroid tissue and blood T-cell repertoires from more than five Graves' hyperthyroidism patients. After sampling, hyperthyroidism patients received methimazole starting at 30 mg daily, and ophthalmopathy patients received high-dose intravenous methylprednisolone. TCR Vbeta CDR3 sequencing of 135 peripheral blood samples (under 45 ophthalmopathy, 75 hyperthyroidism and around 17 progressor patients) is reported in the paper. The paper's findings and limits, for the study overall: Sample size was not statistically predetermined, and investigators were not blinded to group allocation. A model built on a 13 V-J signature distinguished ophthalmopathy from stable hyperthyroidism, reaching 87.88% sensitivity and under 84% specificity in cross-validation and 80%/75% in testing. During validation, the model predicted progression to ophthalmopathy a median of approximately 6 months ahead of onset, with approximately 70% sensitivity and around 72% specificity. Most expanded thyroid clonotypes (frequency above 0.001) were also detected in blood, suggesting blood repertoires may reflect thyroid immune responses.

The TCR beta CDR3 regions were amplified from the RNA transcripts. For the first round of RT-PCR on the TCR CDR3, the HTBI primer set was used together with the Qiagen OneStep RT-PCR kit. Libraries were constructed in a second round of multiplex PCR, after which size selection and purification were performed. The libraries were sequenced on an Illumina HiSeq2000 using paired-end 100 bp reads. In the original analysis: Raw data were processed with SOAPnuke, discarding reads with adapters, uncalled bases, mean Phred below 15, or no exact constant-primer or identifier match. High-quality paired reads were merged using COPE v1.2.5, and each unique nucleotide sequence was defined as a clonotype. Clonotypes were aligned to IMGT TRBV, TRBD and TRBJ reference segments using MiTCR v1.1. The analysis was restricted to V-J combinations with a frequency above 0.0001, which together covered 99% to 99.2% of the repertoires. A TCS score was defined as the ratio between F50 (clonal expansion) and ExV (chaos), using BLOSUM62-based TCRdist between CDR3 peptides within each V-J. Welch's t-statistics and random forest reduced roughly 500 V-J features to 13, which were used in a naive Bayes classifier (R e1071). Starting from the raw public reads, TCRdb applied fastp trimming at Q25, assembled clones with MiXCR and retained in-frame beta chains. Merged by CDR3 protein, the rows form single entries marked with the most common genes and DNA. V and J calls and clone size were set by TCRdb, not the authors. Counted in this sample were approximately 590,000 distinct CDR3 sequences; 15% to 18% of them appeared once. Around 6.6% of the sample is taken by the ten largest.

The germline V gene gives CDR1 as SGDLS and CDR2 as YYNGEE. Trimmed from V: 3 bases; trimmed from J: 6 bases; junction bases lacking a gene match: 7. Taken from cysteine to phenylalanine, the CDR3 has 15 residues. CDR3 DNA is the only sequence kept; it has 45 bases, read in frame from the first base. Stable Graves' hyperthyroidism was defined as the absence of progression to ophthalmopathy over 18 months of follow-up. The hyperthyroidism patients were between 18 and 65 years old and newly diagnosed, with a disease duration of less than 2 months. Patients with uncontrolled infections, other autoimmune diseases, pregnancy or lactation were excluded. Clinical symptoms, serum thyroxine and TRAb, thyroid ultrasound, and orbital computed tomography formed the basis for the diagnoses. PBMCs were isolated from approximately 10 ml of fresh peripheral blood by Ficoll-Paque density gradient centrifugation. Total RNA was extracted with Trizol reagent, and quality was checked on an Agilent 2100 Bioanalyzer.

The sequence derives from a woman aged 25-40 years with Graves' hyperthyroidism. The chain joins TRBV9 to TRBJ1-5; 9 junctional bases match TRBD1. The specimen sequenced was blood. This receptor carries the CDR3 CASSEGQGTGQPQHF. The base sequence is TGTGCCAGCAGCGAGGGACAGGGTACGGGTCAGCCCCAGCATTTT.